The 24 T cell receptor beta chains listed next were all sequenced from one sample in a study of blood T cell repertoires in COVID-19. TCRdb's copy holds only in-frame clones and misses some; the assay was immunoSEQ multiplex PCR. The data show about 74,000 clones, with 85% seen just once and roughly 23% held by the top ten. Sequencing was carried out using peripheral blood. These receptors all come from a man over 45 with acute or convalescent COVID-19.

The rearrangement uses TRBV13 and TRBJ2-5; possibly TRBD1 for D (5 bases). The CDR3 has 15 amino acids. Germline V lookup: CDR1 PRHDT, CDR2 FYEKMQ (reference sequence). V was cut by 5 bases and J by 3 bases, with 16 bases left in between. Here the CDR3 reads CASSRKGSGKETQYF. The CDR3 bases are TGTGCCAGCAGCCGAAAGGGGTCCGGAAAAGAGACCCAGTACTTC.

The CDR3 sequence is CASSHRQTQHTEAFF. The CDR3 DNA sequence: TGTGCCAGCAGCCATCGACAGACACAACACACTGAAGCTTTCTTT. This rearrangement joins TRBV3-1 (or the pseudogene TRBV3-2) to TRBJ1-1; D is perhaps TRBD1 (5 bases). CDR1 is LGHDT and CDR2 is YNNKEL in the germline V gene (reference sequence). This CDR3 is 15 amino acids long. V shed 3 bases and J shed 3 bases, with 14 bases lying between them.

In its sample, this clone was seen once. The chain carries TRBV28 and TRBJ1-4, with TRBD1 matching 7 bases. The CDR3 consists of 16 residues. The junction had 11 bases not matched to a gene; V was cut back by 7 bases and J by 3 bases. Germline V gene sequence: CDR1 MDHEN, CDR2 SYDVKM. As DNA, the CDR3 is TGTGCCAGCATATATGCAGGGGGAATGGCTAATGAAAAACTGTTTTTT. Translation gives CASIYAGGMANEKLFF.

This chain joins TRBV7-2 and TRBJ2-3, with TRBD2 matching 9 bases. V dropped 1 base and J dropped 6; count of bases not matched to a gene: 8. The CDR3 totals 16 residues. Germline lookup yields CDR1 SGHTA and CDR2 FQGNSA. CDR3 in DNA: TGTGCCAGCAGCTTAGTAGCGGGGGACCTTTATGATACGCAGTATTTT. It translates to CASSLVAGDLYDTQYF.

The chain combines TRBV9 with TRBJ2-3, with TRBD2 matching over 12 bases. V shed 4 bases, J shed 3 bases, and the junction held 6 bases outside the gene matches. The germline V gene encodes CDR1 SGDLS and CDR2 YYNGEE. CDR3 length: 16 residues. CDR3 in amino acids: CASSKTSGGETDTQYF. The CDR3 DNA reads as TGTGCCAGCAGCAAGACTAGCGGGGGAGAAACAGATACGCAGTATTTT.

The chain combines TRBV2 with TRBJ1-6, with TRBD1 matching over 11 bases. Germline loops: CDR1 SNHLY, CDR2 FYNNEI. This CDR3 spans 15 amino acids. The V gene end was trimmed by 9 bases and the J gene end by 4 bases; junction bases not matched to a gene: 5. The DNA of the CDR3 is TGTGCCAGTGTGGACAGGGGGCTTTATAATTCACCCCTCCACTTT. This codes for CASVDRGLYNSPLHF.

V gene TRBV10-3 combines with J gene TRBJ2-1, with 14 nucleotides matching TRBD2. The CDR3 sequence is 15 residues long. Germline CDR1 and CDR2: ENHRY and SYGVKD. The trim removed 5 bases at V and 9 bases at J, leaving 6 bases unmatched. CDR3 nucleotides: TGTGCCATCAGTCGACTAGCGGGGGGGCAGAGTGAGCAGTTCTTC. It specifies CAISRLAGGQSEQFF.

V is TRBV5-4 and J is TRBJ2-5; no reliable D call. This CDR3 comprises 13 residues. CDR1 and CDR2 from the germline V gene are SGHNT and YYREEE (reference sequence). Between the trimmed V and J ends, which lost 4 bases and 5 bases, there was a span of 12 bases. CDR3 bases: TGTGCCAGCAGCGGTACTATCCAGGAGACCCAGTACTTC. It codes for CASSGTIQETQYF.

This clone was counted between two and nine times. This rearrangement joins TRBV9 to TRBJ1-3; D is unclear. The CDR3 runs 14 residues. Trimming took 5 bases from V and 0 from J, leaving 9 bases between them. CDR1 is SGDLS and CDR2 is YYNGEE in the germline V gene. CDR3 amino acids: CASSVQDSGNTIYF. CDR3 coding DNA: TGTGCCAGCAGTGTTCAGGACTCTGGAAACACCATATATTTT.

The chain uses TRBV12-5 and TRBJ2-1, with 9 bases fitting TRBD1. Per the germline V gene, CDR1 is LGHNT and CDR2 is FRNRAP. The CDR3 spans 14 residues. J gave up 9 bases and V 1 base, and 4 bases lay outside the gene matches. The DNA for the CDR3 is TGTGCTAGTGGTTTGGGGGACAGGGTTACTGAGCAGTTCTTC. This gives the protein CASGLGDRVTEQFF.

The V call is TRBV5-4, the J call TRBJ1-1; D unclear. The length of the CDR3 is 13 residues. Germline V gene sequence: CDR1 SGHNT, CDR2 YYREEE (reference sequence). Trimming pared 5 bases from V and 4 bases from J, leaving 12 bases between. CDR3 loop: CASRGKEGTEAFF. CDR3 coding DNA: TGTGCCAGCAGGGGCAAGGAGGGCACTGAAGCTTTCTTT.

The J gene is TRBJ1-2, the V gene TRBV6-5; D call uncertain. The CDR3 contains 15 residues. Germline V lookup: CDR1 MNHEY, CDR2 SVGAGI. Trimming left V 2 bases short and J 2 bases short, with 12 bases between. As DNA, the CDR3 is TGTGCCAGCAGTTACGGGGTAGCGCGGAACTATGGCTACACCTTC. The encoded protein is CASSYGVARNYGYTF.

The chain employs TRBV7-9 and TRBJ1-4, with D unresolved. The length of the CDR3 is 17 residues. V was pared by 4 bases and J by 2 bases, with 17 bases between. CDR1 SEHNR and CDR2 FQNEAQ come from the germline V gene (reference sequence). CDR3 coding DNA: TGTGCCAGCAGCTCCCTCTCGAGTGCCAGGACTAATGAAAAACTGTTTTTT. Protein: CASSSLSSARTNEKLFF.

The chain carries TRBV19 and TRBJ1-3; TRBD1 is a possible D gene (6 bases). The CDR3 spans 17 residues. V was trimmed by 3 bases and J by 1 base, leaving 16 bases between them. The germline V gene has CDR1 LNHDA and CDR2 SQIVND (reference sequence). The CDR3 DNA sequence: TGTGCCAGTAGTATCCGATCGGACAGAAATTCTGGAAACACCATATATTTT. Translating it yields CASSIRSDRNSGNTIYF.

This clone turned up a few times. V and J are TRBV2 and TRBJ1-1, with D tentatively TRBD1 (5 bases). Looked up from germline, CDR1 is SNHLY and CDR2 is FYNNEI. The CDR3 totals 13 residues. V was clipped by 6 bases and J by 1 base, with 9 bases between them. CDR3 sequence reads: CASSRQGNTEAFF. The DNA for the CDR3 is TGTGCCAGCAGCCGCCAGGGGAACACTGAAGCTTTCTTT.

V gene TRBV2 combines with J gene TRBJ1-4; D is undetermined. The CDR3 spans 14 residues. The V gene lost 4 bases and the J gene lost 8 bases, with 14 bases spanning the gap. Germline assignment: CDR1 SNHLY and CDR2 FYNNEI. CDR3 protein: CASSGDREREKLFF. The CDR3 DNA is TGTGCCAGCAGTGGAGACCGTGAGAGGGAAAAACTGTTTTTT. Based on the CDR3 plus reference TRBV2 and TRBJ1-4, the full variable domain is EPEVTQTPSHQVTQMGQEVILRCVPISNHLYFYWYRQILGQKVEFLVSFYNNEISEKSEIFDDQFSVERPDGSNFTLKIRSTKLEDSAMYFCASSGDREREKLFFGSGTQLSVL.

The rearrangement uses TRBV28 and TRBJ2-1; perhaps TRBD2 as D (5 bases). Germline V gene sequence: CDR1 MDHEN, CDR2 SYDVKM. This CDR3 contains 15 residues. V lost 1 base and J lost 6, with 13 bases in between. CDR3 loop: CASSLSRGRGNEQFF. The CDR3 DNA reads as TGTGCCAGCAGTTTATCACGGGGTCGGGGCAATGAGCAGTTCTTC.

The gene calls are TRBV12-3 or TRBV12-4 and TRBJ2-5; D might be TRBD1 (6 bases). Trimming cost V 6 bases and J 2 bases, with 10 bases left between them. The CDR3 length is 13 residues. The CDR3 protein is CASSLQGQETQYF. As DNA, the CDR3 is TGTGCCAGCAGCTTACAGGGACAAGAGACCCAGTACTTC.

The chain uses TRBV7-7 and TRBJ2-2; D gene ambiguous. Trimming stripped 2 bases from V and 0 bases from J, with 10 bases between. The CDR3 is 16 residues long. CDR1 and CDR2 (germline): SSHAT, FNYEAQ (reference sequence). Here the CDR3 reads CASSLFMQANTGELFF. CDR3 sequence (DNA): TGTGCCAGCAGCTTATTCATGCAGGCGAACACCGGGGAGCTGTTTTTT.

The CDR3 DNA follows: TGTGCCAGCAGCTCAGGGGGGCAGTCTAGCGCTGAAGCTTTCTTT. Translation gives CASSSGGQSSAEAFF. The rearrangement uses TRBV9 and TRBJ1-1; 7 bases map to TRBD1. CDR3 length equals 15 residues. CDR1 is SGDLS, CDR2 YYNGEE, per germline. The ends lost 4 bases at V and 6 bases at J; junction bases unmatched: 12.

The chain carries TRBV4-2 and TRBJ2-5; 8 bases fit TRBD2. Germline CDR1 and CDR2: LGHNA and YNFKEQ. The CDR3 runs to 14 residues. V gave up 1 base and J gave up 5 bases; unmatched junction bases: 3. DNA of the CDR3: TGTGCCAGCAGCCAAGGGACTAGCTTCGAGACCCAGTACTTC. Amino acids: CASSQGTSFETQYF.

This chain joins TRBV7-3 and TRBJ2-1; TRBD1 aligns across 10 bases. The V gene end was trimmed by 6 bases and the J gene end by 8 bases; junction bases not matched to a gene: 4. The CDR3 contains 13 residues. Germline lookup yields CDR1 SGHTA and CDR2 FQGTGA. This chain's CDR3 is CASSQTGGYEQFF. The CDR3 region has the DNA TGTGCCAGCAGTCAGACAGGGGGCTATGAGCAGTTCTTC.

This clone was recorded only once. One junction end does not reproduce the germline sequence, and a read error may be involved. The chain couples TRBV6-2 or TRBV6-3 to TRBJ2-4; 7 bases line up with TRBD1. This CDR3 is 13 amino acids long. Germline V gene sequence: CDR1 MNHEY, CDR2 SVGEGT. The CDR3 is CASSYRWDSIRDF. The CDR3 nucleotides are TGTGCCAGCAGTTACCGATGGGACAGCATCAGGGACTTC.

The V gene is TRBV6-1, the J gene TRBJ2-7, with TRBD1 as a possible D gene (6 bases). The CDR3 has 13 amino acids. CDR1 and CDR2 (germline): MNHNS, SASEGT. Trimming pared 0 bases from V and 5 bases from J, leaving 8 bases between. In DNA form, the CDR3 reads TGTGCCAGCAGTGAAGCCGCAGGGGACGAGCAGTACGTC. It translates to CASSEAAGDEQYV.